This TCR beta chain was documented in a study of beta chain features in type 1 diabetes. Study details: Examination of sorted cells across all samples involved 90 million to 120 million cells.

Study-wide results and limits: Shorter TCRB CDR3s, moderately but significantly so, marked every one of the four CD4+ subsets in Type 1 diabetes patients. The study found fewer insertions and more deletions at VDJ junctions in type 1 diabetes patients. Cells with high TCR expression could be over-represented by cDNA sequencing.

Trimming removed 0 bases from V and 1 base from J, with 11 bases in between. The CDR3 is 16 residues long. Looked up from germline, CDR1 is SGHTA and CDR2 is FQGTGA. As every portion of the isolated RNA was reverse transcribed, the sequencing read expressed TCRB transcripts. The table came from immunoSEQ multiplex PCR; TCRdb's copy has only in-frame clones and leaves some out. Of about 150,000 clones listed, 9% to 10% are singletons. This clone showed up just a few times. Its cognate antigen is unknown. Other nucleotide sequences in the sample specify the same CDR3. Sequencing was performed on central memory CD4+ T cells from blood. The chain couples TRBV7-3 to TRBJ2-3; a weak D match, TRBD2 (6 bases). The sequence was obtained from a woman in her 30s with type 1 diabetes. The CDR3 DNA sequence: TGTGCCAGCAGCTTAACTAGGGGAGGTGGCACAGATACGCAGTATTTT. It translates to CASSLTRGGGTDTQYF. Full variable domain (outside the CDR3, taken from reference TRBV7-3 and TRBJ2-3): GAGVSQTPSNKVTEKGKYVELRCDPISGHTALYWYRQSLGQGPEFLIYFQGTGAADDSGLPNDRFFAVRPEGSVSTLKIQRTERGDSAVYLCASSLTRGGGTDTQYFGPGTRLTVL.